This TCR beta chain was identified during a study of cytotoxic CD8 clonotypes in ibrutinib-treated CLL. Study outcomes and limitations: There were differences in sampling times between sustained-remission and progressing patients.

A 1 in 200,000 to 1 in 1 million T cell depth was the sequencing target. Libraries were prepared by immunoSEQ multiplex PCR; TCRdb keeps only in-frame clonotypes and omits some of them. The sample has about 200,000 clones, 72% seen once. Regarding this clone: Its cognate antigen is unknown.

The CDR3 consists of 11 residues. Germline V lookup: CDR1 DFQATT, CDR2 SNEGSKA (reference sequence). Deletions cut 3 bases from V and 9 bases from J, with 11 bases between. This TCR was recovered from a human donor with chronic lymphocytic leukemia. This chain connects TRBV20-1 to TRBJ1-1; no firm D call. The sample here was PBMCs, taken after 24 months of ibrutinib treatment. CDR3 bases: TGCAGTGCTAGGCCCCAGAGCCAAGCTTTCTTT. Its protein product is CSARPQSQAFF.